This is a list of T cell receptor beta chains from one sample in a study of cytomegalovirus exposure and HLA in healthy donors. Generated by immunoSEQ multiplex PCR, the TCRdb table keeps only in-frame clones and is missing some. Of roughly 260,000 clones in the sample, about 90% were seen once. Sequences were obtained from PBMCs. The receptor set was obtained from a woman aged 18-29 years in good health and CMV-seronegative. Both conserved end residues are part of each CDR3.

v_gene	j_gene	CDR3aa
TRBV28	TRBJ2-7	CASSLGLEVYEQYF
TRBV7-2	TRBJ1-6	CASSYRTDRGSPLHF
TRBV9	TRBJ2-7	CASSGQGYEQYF
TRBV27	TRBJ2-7	CASSFRPVYSYEQYF
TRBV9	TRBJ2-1	CASSVEGARNEQFF
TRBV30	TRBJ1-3	CACTGGAGGNTIYF
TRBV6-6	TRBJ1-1	CASREDSVMNTEAFF
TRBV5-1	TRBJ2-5	CASSLASRGGHQETQYF
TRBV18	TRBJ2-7	CASSVGGLDYEQYF
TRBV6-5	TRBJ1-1	CASSYSTAGANTEAFF
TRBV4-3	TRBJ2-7	CASSQDISRAYEQYF
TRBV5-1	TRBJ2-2	CASSRPGQGIGELFF
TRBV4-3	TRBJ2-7	CASSPRQGAYEQYF
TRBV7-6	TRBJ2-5	CASSLEWGAWETQYF
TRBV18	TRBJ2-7	CASHGAGGSYEQYF
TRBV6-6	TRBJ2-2	CASSYLREANTGELFF
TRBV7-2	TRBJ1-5	CASSPRTGGSNQPQHF